This T cell receptor (beta chain) was sequenced during a study of OX40 agonist ivuxolimab in advanced cancers. In the study overall: The diagnoses of dose-escalation patients were hepatocellular carcinoma, melanoma, renal cell or head and neck cancer. Partial responses were achieved by three patients, of whom one had hepatocellular carcinoma and two had cutaneous melanoma.

Trimming took 8 bases from V and 7 from J; bases not matched to a gene: 11. This CDR3 is 14 amino acids long. In germline, CDR1 is SNHLY, CDR2 FYNNEI. The table came from immunoSEQ multiplex PCR; TCRdb's copy has only in-frame clones and leaves some out. The data show tens of thousands of clones, around 90% seen once. A history of autoimmune disease or systemic immunosuppression excluded patients. Blood sampling took place at baseline, cycle 4 day 1, and cycle 7 day 1. The source material was CD4+ or CD8+ T cells sorted from blood, sampled in a trial of the OX40 agonist ivuxolimab. This chain joins TRBV2 and TRBJ2-3; 8 nucleotides match TRBD2. The sequence was collected from an adult with an advanced solid tumor such as melanoma, head and neck, liver or kidney cancer. The CDR3 DNA reads TGTGCCAGCTGGGGGGGACTAGGTCCGAATACGCAGTATTTT. Protein product: CASWGGLGPNTQYF.